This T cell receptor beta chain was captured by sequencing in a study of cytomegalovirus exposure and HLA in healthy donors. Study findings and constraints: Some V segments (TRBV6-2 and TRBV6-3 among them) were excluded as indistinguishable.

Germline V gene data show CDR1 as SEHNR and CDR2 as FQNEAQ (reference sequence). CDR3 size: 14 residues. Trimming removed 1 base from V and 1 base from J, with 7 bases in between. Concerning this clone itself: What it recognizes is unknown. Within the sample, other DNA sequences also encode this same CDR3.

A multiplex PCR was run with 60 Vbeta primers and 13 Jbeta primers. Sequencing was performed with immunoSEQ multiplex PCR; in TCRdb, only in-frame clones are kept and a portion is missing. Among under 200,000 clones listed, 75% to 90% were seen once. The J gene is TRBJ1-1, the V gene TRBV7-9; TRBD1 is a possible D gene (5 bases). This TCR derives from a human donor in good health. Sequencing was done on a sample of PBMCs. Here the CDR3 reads CASSLGRGNTEAFF. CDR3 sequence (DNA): TGTGCCAGCAGCTTAGGTAGGGGGAACACTGAAGCTTTCTTT.